This TCR beta chain was sequenced for a study of blood T cells in healthy people across ages. Using a J-beta primer mix together with a sample-barcoded 5' primer, a second PCR was run for roughly 6 to 11 cycles. One entry per CDR3 protein results from TCRdb running MiXCR on the 5' RACE reads. Of about 1,600,000 distinct CDR3 sequences in the sample, approximately 42% were seen once. The specimen sequenced was blood. This sequence originates from a woman under 30 in good health.

The CDR3 spells CASSAPTGFQGETQYF. CDR3 DNA: TGCGCCAGCAGCGCCCCCACAGGGTTCCAGGGGGAGACCCAGTACTTC. This chain joins TRBV5-1 and TRBJ2-5; a possible D gene is TRBD1 (6 bases). V was clipped by 4 bases and J by 5 bases, with 21 bases between them. The germline V gene has CDR1 SGHRS and CDR2 YFSETQ. The CDR3 is 16 amino acids.